One sample yielded the 12 T cell receptor beta chains listed below, sequenced in a study of T cells in localized non-small cell lung cancer. TCRdb's table, derived via immunoSEQ multiplex PCR, lists solely in-frame clones and lacks some. The table records about 1,000 clones, 25% to 30% of them present only once. The sample in question was normal lung tissue next to the tumor, obtained before any cancer treatment. These receptors were taken from a woman between 35 and 70 years old with stage III lung adenocarcinoma.

On this clone itself: With the read ending 1 residue before the CDR3 end, the germline J gene is used to fill in that end. J is TRBJ2-1 and V is TRBV6-1; 12 bases match TRBD2. Trimming at V came to 0 bases and at J to 6 bases, leaving 3 bases not matched to a gene. The germline V gene has CDR1 MNHNS and CDR2 SASEGT. The CDR3 is made up of 16 amino acids. The covered CDR3 bases are TGTGCCAGCAGTGAAGCCAGGACTAGCGGGATCAATGAGCAGTTC. This translates into CASSEARTSGINEQF. The whole CDR3 region reads CASSEARTSGINEQFF.

Relative to its sample, this clone is large. The chain couples TRBV11-3 to TRBJ2-7; 8 bases align to TRBD1. The V and J ends lost 5 bases and 4 bases, in that order; junction bases with no gene match: 10. Germline loops: CDR1 SGHNT, CDR2 YENEEA. The length of the CDR3 is 15 residues. The CDR3 sequence: CASSIGAGGRYEQYF. The CDR3 DNA reads as TGTGCCAGCAGCATTGGGGCAGGGGGCAGGTACGAGCAGTACTTC. Based on the CDR3 plus reference TRBV11-3 and TRBJ2-7, the full variable domain is EAGVVQSPRYKIIEKKQPVAFWCNPISGHNTLYWYLQNLGQGPELLIRYENEEAVDDSQLPKDRFSAERLKGVDSTLKIQPAELGDSAVYLCASSIGAGGRYEQYFGPGTRLTVT.

This clone showed up just a few times. The V and J genes are TRBV6-8 and TRBJ1-6; D not certain. The CDR3 runs 13 residues. The germline V gene encodes CDR1 MNHGY and CDR2 SAAAGT. V shed 5 bases and J shed 5 bases, with 7 bases lying between them. Here the CDR3 reads CASSERDNSPLHF. The CDR3 nucleotides read TGTGCCAGCAGTGAGAGAGATAATTCACCCCTCCACTTT.

This chain joins TRBV28 and TRBJ2-7, with 8 bases fitting TRBD1. CDR3 length: 13 amino acids. With V trimmed by 5 bases and J by 6 bases, 6 bases remained unmatched. CDR1 MDHEN and CDR2 SYDVKM come from the germline V gene. CDR3 DNA sequence: TGTGCCAGCAGTCGGGACAGGTTTATCGAGCAGTACTTC. Translated: CASSRDRFIEQYF.

This clone showed up just a few times. The V and J genes are TRBV19 and TRBJ1-3; 7 bases fit TRBD1. Trimming removed 5 bases from V and 0 bases from J; junction bases left unmatched: 10. This CDR3 is 17 amino acids long. Germline V gene lookup returns CDR1 LNHDA and CDR2 SQIVND (reference sequence). This CDR3 is CASSPRTGANSGNTIYF. CDR3 DNA sequence: TGTGCCAGTAGTCCTCGAACAGGGGCCAACTCTGGAAACACCATATATTTT. Using reference TRBV19 and TRBJ1-3 for the parts outside the CDR3, the full variable domain is DGGITQSPKYLFRKEGQNVTLSCEQNLNHDAMYWYRQDPGQGLRLIYYSQIVNDFQKGDIAEGYSVSREKKESFPLTVTSAQKNPTAFYLCASSPRTGANSGNTIYFGEGSWLTVV.

By sample fraction, this clone is large. The rearrangement joins TRBV12-5 to TRBJ1-3; no clear D. CDR1 is LGHNT and CDR2 is FRNRAP in the germline V gene. The CDR3 covers 15 residues. The CDR3 nucleotides read TGTGCCAGCGTGAAAGGGCCACCCTGGGGAAACACCATATATTTT. Translated: CASVKGPPWGNTIYF.

This clone has more than one count but fewer than ten. This chain connects TRBV14 to TRBJ1-4, with TRBD1 matching 9 bases. The length of the CDR3 is 16 residues. V was clipped by 1 base and J by 2 bases; unmatched bases: 2. Germline-derived CDR1 and CDR2 are SGHDN and FVKESK. As DNA, the CDR3 is TGTGCCAGCAGCCAAGGTGACAGGGGGACTAATGAAAAACTGTTTTTT. Its protein is CASSQGDRGTNEKLFF.

The rearrangement links TRBV15 to TRBJ2-3, with D perhaps matching TRBD1 (6 bases). CDR3 length equals 15 residues. Germline CDR1 is LNHNV and CDR2 is YYDKDF (reference sequence). V shed 1 base and J shed 1 base, with 9 bases lying between them. The CDR3: CATSRAGVGTDTQYF. The CDR3 DNA is TGTGCCACCAGCAGAGCAGGGGTCGGCACAGATACGCAGTATTTT.

The chain combines TRBV10-2 with TRBJ2-3, with 11 bases matching TRBD2. Germline CDR1 reads WSHSY; CDR2 reads SAAADI. This CDR3 comprises 15 residues. After removal of 4 bases from V and 0 bases from J, the junction contained 0 bases not matched to a gene. This CDR3 reads CASSGTSGSTDTQYF. The CDR3 DNA is TGCGCCAGCAGTGGGACTAGCGGGAGCACAGATACGCAGTATTTT.

A few counts support this clone. This sequence joins TRBV28 and TRBJ1-6, with D unresolved. Per germline, CDR1 MDHEN and CDR2 SYDVKM. CDR3 length equals 13 residues. V lost 6 bases to trimming and J lost 9 bases, with 12 bases between them. The CDR3 loop is CASRPPSGSPLHF. For the CDR3, the DNA is TGTGCCAGCAGGCCTCCATCCGGTTCACCCCTCCACTTT.

This chain links TRBV11-3 with TRBJ2-5; 10 nucleotides match TRBD1. The CDR3 is 16 amino acids. Germline V CDR1 and CDR2: SGHNT, YENEEA. J lost 0 bases, V lost 5 bases, and 6 bases had no gene match. CDR3 bases: TGTGCCAGCAGCGCGACAGGGGGCGGGTACCAAGAGACCCAGTACTTC. Translation gives CASSATGGGYQETQYF.

The chain carries TRBV12-5 and TRBJ2-1; 13 bases agree with TRBD2. In germline, CDR1 is LGHNT, CDR2 FRNRAP. The CDR3 sequence is 15 residues long. Written as DNA, the CDR3 is TGTGCCAGCACACCATCGGGACTAGCGGGAAGTGAGCAGTTCTTC. It encodes CASTPSGLAGSEQFF.